This T cell receptor beta chain came from a study of cytomegalovirus exposure and HLA in healthy donors. The wider study: HLA-typed donors were the source of roughly 80 million unique TCRs held in an early data release.

Study results and limitations: In a later analysis, HLA-associated beta chains showed higher expansion and lower generation probabilities than comparable chains.

This clone turned up a few times. What it binds is not known. CDR3 length: 17 amino acids. V was trimmed by 6 bases and J by 2 bases, leaving 23 bases between them. From germline, CDR1 is LNHDA and CDR2 SQIVND (reference sequence). Primers for the PCR totalled 60 Vbeta and 13 Jbeta. Sequenced by immunoSEQ multiplex PCR; TCRdb stores in-frame clones only, minus some. The sample holds 200,000 to 250,000 clones, 75% to 80% seen once. The chain uses TRBV19 and TRBJ2-7; maybe TRBD1 (5 bases). Sequencing input: PBMCs. The origin of this receptor is a man between 18 and 29 years old in good health and CMV-seronegative. The CDR3 is CASSLYAPTRVAYEQYF. CDR3 coding DNA: TGTGCCAGTAGCCTATATGCCCCCACCAGGGTAGCCTACGAGCAGTACTTC.